Listed here is a single TCR beta chain. One end of the junction does not line up with germline, which may come from a read error. Naive CD8 cells comprised CD45RO-negative, CCR7-positively selected cells, excluding terminally differentiated effector memory CD45RA+ cells. The data derive from a study of shared clonotypes between healthy human individuals. Study-wide background: Three CD4 naive, three CD4 memory, two CD8 naive and one CD8 memory plate were used per donor.

Original data processing: In the immunoSEQ data, sequences were junction-only and lacked quality scores, so filtering differed. Profiled with immunoSEQ multiplex PCR; TCRdb holds only in-frame clones, not every one. V and J calls and clone size are those listed in that table; D and trimming were worked out from the DNA. The sample yields roughly 2,000,000 clones, around 93% seen once. Germline loops: CDR1 SGDLS, CDR2 YYNGEE. CDR3 length: 15 residues. Sequencing was performed on naive CD8+ T cells from PBMCs. This TCR was sampled from a man younger than 35 in good health. Some clones in this sample may be carry-over from other donors' samples. J is TRBJ2-7 and V is TRBV9; 11 bases align to TRBD2. Written as DNA, the CDR3 is TGTGCCAGCAGCTACGGGACTAGCGGAGCCTACGGGCAGTACTTC. The encoded protein is CASSYGTSGAYGQYF.